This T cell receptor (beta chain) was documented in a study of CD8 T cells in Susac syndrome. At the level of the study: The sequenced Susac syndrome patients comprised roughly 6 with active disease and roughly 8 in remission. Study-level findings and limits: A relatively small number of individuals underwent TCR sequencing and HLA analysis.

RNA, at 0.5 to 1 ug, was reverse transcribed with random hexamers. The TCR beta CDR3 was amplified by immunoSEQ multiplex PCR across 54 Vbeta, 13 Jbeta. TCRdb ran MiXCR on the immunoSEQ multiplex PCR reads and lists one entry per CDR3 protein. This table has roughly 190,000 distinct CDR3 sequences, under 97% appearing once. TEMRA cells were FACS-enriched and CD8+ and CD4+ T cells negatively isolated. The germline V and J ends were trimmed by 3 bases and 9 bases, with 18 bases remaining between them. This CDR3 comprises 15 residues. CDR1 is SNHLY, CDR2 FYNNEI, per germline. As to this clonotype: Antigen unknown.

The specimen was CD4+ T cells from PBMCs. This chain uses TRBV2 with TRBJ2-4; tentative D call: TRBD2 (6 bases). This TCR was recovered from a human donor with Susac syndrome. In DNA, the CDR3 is TGTGCCAGCAGTGACGGAGGGACGAGGAATAGCATTCAGTACTTC. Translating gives CASSDGGTRNSIQYF.